This T cell receptor beta chain derives from a study of control samples from healthy donors and cancer patients. TCRdb's copy holds only in-frame clones and misses some; the assay was immunoSEQ multiplex PCR. This table holds around 130,000 clones, about nine tenths found once. The clonotype comes from a man aged 50-59 years with head and neck cancer. Sequencing input: PBMCs.

This CDR3 reads CASSYWAESNYGYTF. DNA for the CDR3: TGTGCCAGCAGTTACTGGGCCGAATCTAACTATGGCTACACCTTC. V usage is TRBV6-2 or TRBV6-3 and J usage is TRBJ1-2; D gene unclear. CDR1 is MNHEY and CDR2 is SVGEGT in the germline V gene. This CDR3 is built from 15 residues. V shed 1 base and J shed 0 bases, with 9 bases lying between them.